This TCR beta chain came from a study of blood T cell repertoires in COVID-19. Turning to the study itself: The United States, Italy and Spain supplied acute and convalescent COVID-19 samples. The cDNA or gDNA used as material had been derived from T cells, B-cell-depleted T cells, or PBMCs.

Germline-derived CDR1 and CDR2 are MNHEY and SVGAGI. CDR3 length: 15 amino acids. The trim removed 6 bases at V and 8 bases at J, leaving 14 bases unmatched. The authors' processing: Amplification from reference gene primers served as the basis for estimated nucleated cell counts. Profiling relied on immunoSEQ multiplex PCR, and the TCRdb table lists in-frame clones only, not all of them. Clone size and the V and J calls come from that table; the DNA yielded D and trimming. The table has tens of thousands of clones, 88% seen once; the top ten hold 7.5% to 8.5%. Sequenced: peripheral blood. The TCR was taken from a man between 60 and 75 years old with active COVID-19. The chain is built from TRBV6-5 and TRBJ1-2; 8 bases match TRBD1. CDR3 region: CASSDSGGPRWGYTF. The CDR3 bases are TGTGCCAGCAGCGATTCAGGGGGCCCACGTTGGGGCTACACCTTC.